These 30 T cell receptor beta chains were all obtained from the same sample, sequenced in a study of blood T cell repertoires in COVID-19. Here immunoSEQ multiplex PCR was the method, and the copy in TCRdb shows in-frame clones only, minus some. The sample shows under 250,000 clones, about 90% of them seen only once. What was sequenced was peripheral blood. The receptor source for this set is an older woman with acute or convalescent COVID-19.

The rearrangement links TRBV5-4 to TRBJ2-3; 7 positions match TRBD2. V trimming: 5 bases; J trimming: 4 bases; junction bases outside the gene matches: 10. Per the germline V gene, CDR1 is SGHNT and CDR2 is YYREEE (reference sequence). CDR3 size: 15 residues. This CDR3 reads CASSMGGRGADTQYF. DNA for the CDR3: TGTGCCAGCAGTATGGGGGGGAGGGGAGCAGATACGCAGTATTTT.

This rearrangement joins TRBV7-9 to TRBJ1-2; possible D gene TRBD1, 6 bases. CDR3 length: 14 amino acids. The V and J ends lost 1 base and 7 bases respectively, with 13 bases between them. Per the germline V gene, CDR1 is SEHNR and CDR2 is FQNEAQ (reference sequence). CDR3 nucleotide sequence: TGTGCCAGCAGCTTAGGGCGGGGGGCAGGTGGCTACACCTTC. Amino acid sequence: CASSLGRGAGGYTF.

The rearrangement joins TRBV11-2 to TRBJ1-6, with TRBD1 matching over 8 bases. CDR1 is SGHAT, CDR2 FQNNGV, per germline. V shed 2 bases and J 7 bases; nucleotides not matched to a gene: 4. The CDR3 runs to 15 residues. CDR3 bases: TGTGCCAGCAGCTTATTTAGACAGGGGAATTCACCCCTCCACTTT. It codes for CASSLFRQGNSPLHF. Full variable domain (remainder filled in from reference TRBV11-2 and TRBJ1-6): EAGVAQSPRYKIIEKRQSVAFWCNPISGHATLYWYQQILGQGPKLLIQFQNNGVVDDSQLPKDRFSAERLKGVDSTLKIQPAKLEDSAVYLCASSLFRQGNSPLHFGNGTRLTVT.

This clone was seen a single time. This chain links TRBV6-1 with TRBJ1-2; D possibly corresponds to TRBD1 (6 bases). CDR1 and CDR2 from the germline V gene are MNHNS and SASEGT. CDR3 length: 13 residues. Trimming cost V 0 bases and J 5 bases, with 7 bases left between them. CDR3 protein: CASSEATGYGYTF. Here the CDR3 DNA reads TGTGCCAGCAGTGAAGCTACAGGGTATGGCTACACCTTC.

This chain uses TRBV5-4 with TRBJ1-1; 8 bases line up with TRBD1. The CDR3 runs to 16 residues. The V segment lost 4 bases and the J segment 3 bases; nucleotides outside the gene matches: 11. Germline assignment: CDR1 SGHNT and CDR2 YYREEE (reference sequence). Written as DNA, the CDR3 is TGTGCCAGCAGCGAGGACAGGGAGGCGGTCGACACTGAAGCTTTCTTT. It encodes CASSEDREAVDTEAFF.

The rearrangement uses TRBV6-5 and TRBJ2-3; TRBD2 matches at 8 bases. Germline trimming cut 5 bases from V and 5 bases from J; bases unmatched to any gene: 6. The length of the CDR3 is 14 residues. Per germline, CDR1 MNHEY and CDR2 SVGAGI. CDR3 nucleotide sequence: TGTGCCAGCAGTCGGGGGGGGCAGGTAGATACGCAGTATTTT. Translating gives CASSRGGQVDTQYF.

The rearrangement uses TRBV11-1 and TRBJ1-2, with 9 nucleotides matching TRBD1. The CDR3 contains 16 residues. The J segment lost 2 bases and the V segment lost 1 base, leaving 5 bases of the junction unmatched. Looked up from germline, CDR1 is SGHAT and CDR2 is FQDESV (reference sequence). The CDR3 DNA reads TGTGCCAGCAGCTTAGGGGACAGGGAGACGAACTATGGCTACACCTTC. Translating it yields CASSLGDRETNYGYTF. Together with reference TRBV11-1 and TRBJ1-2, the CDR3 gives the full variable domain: EAEVAQSPRYKITEKSQAVAFWCDPISGHATLYWYRQILGQGPELLVQFQDESVVDDSQLPKDRFSAERLKGVDSTLKIQPAELGDSAMYLCASSLGDRETNYGYTFGSGTRLTVV.

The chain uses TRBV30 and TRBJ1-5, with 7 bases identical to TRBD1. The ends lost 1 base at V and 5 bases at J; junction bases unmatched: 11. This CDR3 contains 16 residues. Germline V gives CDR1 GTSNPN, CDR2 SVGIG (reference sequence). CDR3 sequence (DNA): TGTGCCTGGAGTGCTGGAGGACAGGTTGGCTATCAGCCCCAGCATTTT. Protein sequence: CAWSAGGQVGYQPQHF.

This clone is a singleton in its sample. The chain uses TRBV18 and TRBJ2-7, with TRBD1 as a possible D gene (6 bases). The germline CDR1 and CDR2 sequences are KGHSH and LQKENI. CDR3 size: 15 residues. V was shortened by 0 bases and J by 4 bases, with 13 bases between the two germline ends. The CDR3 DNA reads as TGTGCCAGCTCACCACCAAATCAGGGGTCGTACGAGCAGTACTTC. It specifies CASSPPNQGSYEQYF.

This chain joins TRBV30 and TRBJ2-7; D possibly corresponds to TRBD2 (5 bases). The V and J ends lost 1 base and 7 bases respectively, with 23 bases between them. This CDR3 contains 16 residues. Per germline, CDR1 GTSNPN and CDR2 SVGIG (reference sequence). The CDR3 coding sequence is TGTGCCTGGAGTGAGTCCCCCTTTTGGGCCGGCGGGGAGCAGTACTTC. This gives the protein CAWSESPFWAGGEQYF.

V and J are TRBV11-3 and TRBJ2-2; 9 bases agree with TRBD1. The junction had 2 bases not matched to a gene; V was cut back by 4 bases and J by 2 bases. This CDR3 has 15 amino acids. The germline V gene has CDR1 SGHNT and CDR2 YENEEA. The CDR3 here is CASSSGQGNTGELFF. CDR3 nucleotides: TGTGCCAGCAGCTCGGGACAGGGAAACACCGGGGAGCTGTTTTTT.

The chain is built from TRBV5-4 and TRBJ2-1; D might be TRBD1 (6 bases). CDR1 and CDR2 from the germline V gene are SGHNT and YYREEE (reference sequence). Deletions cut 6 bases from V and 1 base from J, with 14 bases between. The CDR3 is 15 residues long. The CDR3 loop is CASTRGGASYNEQFF. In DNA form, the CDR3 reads TGTGCCAGCACCCGAGGGGGAGCATCCTACAATGAGCAGTTCTTC.

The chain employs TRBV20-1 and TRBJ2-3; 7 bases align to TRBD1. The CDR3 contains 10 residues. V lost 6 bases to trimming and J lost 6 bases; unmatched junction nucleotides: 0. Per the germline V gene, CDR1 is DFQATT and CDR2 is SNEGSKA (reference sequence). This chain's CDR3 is CSARGDTQYF. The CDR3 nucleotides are TGCAGTGCCAGGGGGGATACGCAGTATTTT.

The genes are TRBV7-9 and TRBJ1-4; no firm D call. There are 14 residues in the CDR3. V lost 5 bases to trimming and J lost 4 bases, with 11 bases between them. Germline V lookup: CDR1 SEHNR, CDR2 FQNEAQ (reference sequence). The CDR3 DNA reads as TGTGCCAGCAGCACCCTCGGGTTTAATGAAAAACTGTTTTTT. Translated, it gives CASSTLGFNEKLFF.

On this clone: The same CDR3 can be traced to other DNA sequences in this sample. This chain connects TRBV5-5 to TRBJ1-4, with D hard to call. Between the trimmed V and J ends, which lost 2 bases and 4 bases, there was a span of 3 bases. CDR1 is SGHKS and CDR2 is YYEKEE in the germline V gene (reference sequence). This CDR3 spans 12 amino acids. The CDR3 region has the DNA TGTGCCAGCAGCTTCCTTAATGAAAAACTGTTTTTT. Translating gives CASSFLNEKLFF.

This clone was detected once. The CDR3 bases are TGTGCCAGCAGCTTAGACAAGGGGTCCTACAATGAGCAGTTCTTC. It yields the protein CASSLDKGSYNEQFF. The chain carries TRBV7-2 and TRBJ2-1; weak D call: TRBD1 (5 bases). This CDR3 is 15 amino acids long. Germline V lookup: CDR1 SGHTA, CDR2 FQGNSA. V was trimmed by 1 base and J by 1 base, leaving 8 bases between them.

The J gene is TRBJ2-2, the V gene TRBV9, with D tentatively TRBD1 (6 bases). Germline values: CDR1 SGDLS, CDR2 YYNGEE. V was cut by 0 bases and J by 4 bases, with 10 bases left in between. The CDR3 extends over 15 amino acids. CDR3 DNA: TGTGCCAGCAGCGTAGCGGGGACATTCACCGGGGAGCTGTTTTTT. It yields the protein CASSVAGTFTGELFF.

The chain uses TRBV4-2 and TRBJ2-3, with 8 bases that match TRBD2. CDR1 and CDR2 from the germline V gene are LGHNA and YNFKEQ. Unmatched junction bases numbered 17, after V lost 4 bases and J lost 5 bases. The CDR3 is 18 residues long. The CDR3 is CASSLSPGGSGSLDTQYF. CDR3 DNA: TGTGCCAGCAGCCTTAGTCCGGGAGGAAGCGGGAGTCTAGATACGCAGTATTTT.

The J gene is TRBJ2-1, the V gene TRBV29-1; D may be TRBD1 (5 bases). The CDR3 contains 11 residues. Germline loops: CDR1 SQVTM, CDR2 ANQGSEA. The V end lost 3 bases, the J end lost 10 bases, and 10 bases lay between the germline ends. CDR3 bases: TGCAGCGTTGATGGGGCGTTCGAGCAGTTCTTC. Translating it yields CSVDGAFEQFF.

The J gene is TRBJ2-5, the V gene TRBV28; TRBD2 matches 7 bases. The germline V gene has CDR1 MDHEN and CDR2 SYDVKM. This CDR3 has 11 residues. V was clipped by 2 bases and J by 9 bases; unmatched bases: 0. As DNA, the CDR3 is TGTGCCAGCAGTTTACGGGAGGCCCAGTACTTC. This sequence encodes CASSLREAQYF.

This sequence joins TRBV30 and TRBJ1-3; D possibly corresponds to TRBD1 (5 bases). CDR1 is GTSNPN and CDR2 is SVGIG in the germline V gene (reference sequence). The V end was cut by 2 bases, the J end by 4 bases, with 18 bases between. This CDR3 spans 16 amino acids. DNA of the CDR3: TGTGCCTGGAGTAGGGGCTGGGCAGGGAAAGGAAACACCATATATTTT. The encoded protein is CAWSRGWAGKGNTIYF.

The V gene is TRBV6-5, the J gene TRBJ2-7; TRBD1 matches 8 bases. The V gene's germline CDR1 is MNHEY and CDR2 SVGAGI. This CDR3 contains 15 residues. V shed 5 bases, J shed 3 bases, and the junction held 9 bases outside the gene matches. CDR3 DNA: TGTGCCAGCAGTCAATCAGGGGGCCTCATCTACGAGCAGTACTTC. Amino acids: CASSQSGGLIYEQYF.

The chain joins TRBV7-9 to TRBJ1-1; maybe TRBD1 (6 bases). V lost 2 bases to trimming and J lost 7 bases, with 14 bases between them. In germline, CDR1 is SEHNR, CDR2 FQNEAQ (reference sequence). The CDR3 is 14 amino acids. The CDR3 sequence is CASSLSAGANEAFF. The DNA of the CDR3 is TGTGCCAGCAGCTTATCGGCGGGGGCGAATGAAGCTTTCTTT.

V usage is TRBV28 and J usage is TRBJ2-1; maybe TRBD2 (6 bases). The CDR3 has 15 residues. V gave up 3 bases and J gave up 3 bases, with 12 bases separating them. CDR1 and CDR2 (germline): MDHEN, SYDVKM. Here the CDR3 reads CASSLPSGRYNEQFF. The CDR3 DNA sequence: TGTGCCAGCAGTTTGCCGAGCGGGCGCTACAATGAGCAGTTCTTC.

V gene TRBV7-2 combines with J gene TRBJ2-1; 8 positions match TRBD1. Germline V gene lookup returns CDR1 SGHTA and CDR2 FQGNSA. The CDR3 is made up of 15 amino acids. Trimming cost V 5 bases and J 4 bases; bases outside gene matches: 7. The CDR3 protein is CASSLSGQDYNEQFF. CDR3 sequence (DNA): TGTGCCAGCAGCCTGTCGGGACAGGATTACAATGAGCAGTTCTTC.

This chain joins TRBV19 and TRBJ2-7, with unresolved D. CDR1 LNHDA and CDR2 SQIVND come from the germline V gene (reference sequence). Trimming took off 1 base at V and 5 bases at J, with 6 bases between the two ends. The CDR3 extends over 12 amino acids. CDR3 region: CASSIALNEQYF. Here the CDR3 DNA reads TGTGCCAGTAGTATAGCCCTAAACGAGCAGTACTTC.

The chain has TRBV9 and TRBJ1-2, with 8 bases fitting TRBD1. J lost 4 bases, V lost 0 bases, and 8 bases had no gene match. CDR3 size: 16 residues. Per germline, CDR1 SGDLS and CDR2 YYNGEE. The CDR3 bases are TGTGCCAGCAGCGTAGGATCTGGACAGGGAGGCTATGGCTACACCTTC. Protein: CASSVGSGQGGYGYTF. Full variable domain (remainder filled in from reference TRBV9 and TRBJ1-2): DSGVTQTPKHLITATGQRVTLRCSPRSGDLSVYWYQQSLDQGLQFLIQYYNGEERAKGNILERFSAQQFPDLHSELNLSSLELGDSALYFCASSVGSGQGGYGYTFGSGTRLTVV.

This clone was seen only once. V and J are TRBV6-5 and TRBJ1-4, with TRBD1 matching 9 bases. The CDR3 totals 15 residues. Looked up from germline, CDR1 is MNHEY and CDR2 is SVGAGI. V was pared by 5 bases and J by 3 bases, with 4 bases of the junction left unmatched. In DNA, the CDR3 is TGTGCCAGCAGTCGGACAGGGGCAGCTAATGAAAAACTGTTTTTT. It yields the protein CASSRTGAANEKLFF.

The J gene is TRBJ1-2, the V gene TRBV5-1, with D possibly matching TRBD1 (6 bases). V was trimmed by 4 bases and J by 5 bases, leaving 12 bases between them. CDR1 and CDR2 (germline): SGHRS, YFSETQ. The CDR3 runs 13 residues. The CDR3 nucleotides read TGCGCCAGCAGCGCCTGGACAGCTTATGGCTACACCTTC. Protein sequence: CASSAWTAYGYTF.

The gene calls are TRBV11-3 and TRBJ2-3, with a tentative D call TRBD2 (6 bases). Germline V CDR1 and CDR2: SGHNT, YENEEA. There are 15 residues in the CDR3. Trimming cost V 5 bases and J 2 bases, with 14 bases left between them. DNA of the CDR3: TGTGCCAGCAGCCCGGGACTTTCGAACACAGATACGCAGTATTTT. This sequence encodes CASSPGLSNTDTQYF.